This TCR beta chain emerged from a study of CD4+ T cells in melanoma. This clone occurred a few times. The antigen remains unidentified. Method: immunoSEQ multiplex PCR; TCRdb's copy keeps in-frame clones and lacks some. Here the sample spans approximately 20,000 clones, around four fifths being singletons. Study-level findings and limits: CD8+ T cell, macrophage and B cell function reportedly correlated with neoantigen-specific CD4+ T cells. Neoantigen-specific CD4+ T cells in melanoma reportedly had diverse differentiation states.

This CDR3 comprises 12 residues. Trimming took off 7 bases at V and 3 bases at J, with 7 bases between the two ends. Germline CDR1 and CDR2: MRHNA and SNTAGT. The chain combines TRBV6-4 with TRBJ1-5, with D unclear. The receptor's source is a human donor with melanoma. CDR3 protein: CASTQANQPQHF. The CDR3 region has the DNA TGTGCCAGCACGCAGGCCAATCAGCCCCAGCATTTT.